This TCR beta chain was captured in a study of cytomegalovirus exposure and HLA in healthy donors (TCRdb year 2017). In terms of the full investigation: An earlier analysis of 587 of the donors reported 250 to 300 Gb of sequence data and some 100 million unique TCR beta sequences from about 200 million T cells. In a later analysis, previously published TCR beta repertoires from hundreds of donors were re-analyzed and high-resolution HLA genotyping was added so that TCR occurrence patterns could be studied. Across 300 to 400 genotyped donors of the cohort, an average of roughly 230,000 unique TCR beta nucleotide sequences per donor were sequenced, and roughly 17% of those sequences were non-productive. Rather than using new phenotypic data, the later analysis identified candidate immune exposures from TCR beta sequences and from how often those sequences occurred across donors. In addition to the first cohort of about 650 subjects, a separate validation cohort of 120 different subjects was used. To decide whether each TCR beta V gene segment behaved as functional or pseudogenic, an earlier analysis of over 500 of the donors relied on high-throughput TCR beta sequencing. Donor age, sex, ethnicity and CMV serostatus were collected together with the repertoire data. The number of donors typed differed by locus, with 629-630 for A, B, C, DRB1 and DQB1, roughly 520 for DQA1, nearly 610 for DPA1, and roughly 450 for DPB1. The aim of the study was to test whether cataloging public T cell receptors could identify signatures of past pathogen exposure. Approximately 330 gigabases of sequencing data and 70 million to 100 million unique TCR sequences made up an early release that covered 500 to 650 HLA-typed donors. A later genetic analysis used genome-wide SNP genotypes for about 65% of the 666 donors, treating that subset as a discovery cohort. Because of strong linkage in the cohort, four or five DR-DQ haplotypes were treated as single units for association and clustering. Of the approximately 400 genotyped donors, approximately 83% fell in the genetic ancestry cluster associated with self-reported Caucasian donors. High-throughput TCR immunosequencing, statistical association of individual TCRs with disease status, and machine learning were combined to predict cytomegalovirus infection status. Class I and class II HLA loci were covered by the typing at four-digit resolution. Using immunosequencing, the study profiled T cell repertoires from 666 subjects and related those repertoires to cytomegalovirus serostatus. Every repertoire in the discovery cohort had been generated on one and the same sequencing platform.

A note on this clone: What this receptor recognizes is not known. The record has no base qualities; no much larger clone is one base away.

The cohort was made up of roughly 670 healthy bone marrow donors. At the time of sampling, all cohort members were nominally healthy, though unrecorded immune exposures were likely present. The donor tested CMV seropositive and was one of the 289 seropositive cohort members. Each donor provided a peripheral blood sample, and peripheral blood mononuclear cells were used for TCR beta sequencing. The Qiagen DNeasy Blood Extraction Kit was used to extract genomic DNA from the blood cell samples. The library relied on the immunoSEQ multiplex PCR assay. The multiplex PCR relied on a mix of 60 forward primers for TCR Vbeta segments and 13 reverse primers for TCR Jbeta segments. A multiplex PCR assay on genomic DNA amplified the CDR3 region of rearranged TCR beta genes. The amplified TCR beta libraries were sequenced on the Illumina HiSeq System as 87-base-pair reads. The original pipeline was this. In a later analysis, approximately 74 million unique TCR beta chains were counted across the 690 or so repertoires, and roughly 11 million of these chains were shared by at least two donors. A nearest-neighbor algorithm error-corrected the raw reads and collapsed the reads into unique sequences, merging closely related sequences to remove PCR and sequencing errors. To assign V, D and J gene segments, CDR3 sequences were aligned to IMGT reference sequences. For a sequence to be retained, a match of at least six nucleotides to both a V gene segment and a J gene segment was required. Rearrangements were called productive when the CDR3 lacked stop codons and stayed in frame with V and J; all others were non-productive. Following IMGT convention, CDR3 was defined as the stretch from the second conserved V-encoded cysteine up to the conserved J-encoded phenylalanine. In an earlier analysis of approximately 500 of the donors, sequences lacking an unambiguous match to a single V gene segment were excluded. In an earlier analysis of a few hundred of the donors, V segments were called functional above 56.7% productive rearrangements and were called segregating when the between-donor standard deviation exceeded 5%. A statistical classification framework was developed to diagnose cytomegalovirus status using the catalog of TCR beta chain sequences. In a later analysis, V and J genes were assigned by comparing TCR nucleotide sequences against IMGT/GENE-DB human TR gene sequences. In a later analysis, CDR3 sequences and most-parsimonious VDJ recombination scenarios were assigned using the TCRdist pipeline. In a later analysis, every TCR beta chain was defined by the combination of its CDR3 amino acid sequence and its V-gene family, and reads without a unique V-gene family were dropped. A later analysis removed over 500 highly shared, low-generation-probability nucleotide sequences to deal with suspected cross-contamination and a sequencing artifact. In a later analysis, a clonal expansion index for each public chain was calculated from normalized within-repertoire ranks of inferred template counts. In a later analysis, generation probabilities were computed with a VDJ recombination model fitted to out-of-frame rearrangements, and the resulting probabilities were checked against IGoR. Hypergeometric tests were used in a later analysis to score TCR-TCR, TCR-HLA and TCR-CMV co-occurrence, with a repertoire-size bias correction applied to the TCR pairs. In a later analysis, false discovery rates were estimated by permuting HLA or CMV assignments 20 times. In a later analysis, co-occurring TCRs were grouped using DBSCAN, and TCRdist sequence similarity was added for clustering within HLA-allele-positive subsets. Co-occurrence clustering excluded repertoires with fewer than 30,000 or more than 120,000 public chains, plus five with anomalous nucleotide sharing. TCRdb took this table from immuneACCESS and kept in-frame rearrangements with V and J called. Such tables lack part of the clones; where checked against another copy, unresolved V genes explain under half of the gap, and the rest is unexplained. For V, J and clone size, that table is used; D and trimming come from the DNA. The sample table holds around 200,000 clones, of which roughly four fifths were seen once. Roughly 1.9% of the sample belongs to the ten largest clones.

Broader findings and caveats from the paper: A cluster of highly shared sequence variants was judged likely to be a technical artifact of the sequencing pipeline. The 87-base-pair reads could not distinguish some IMGT-functional V segments, including TRBV6-2 and TRBV6-3, so those segments were excluded. Roughly uniform sequencing depth across donors was assumed in presence/absence analyses, although this assumption may not hold. Correlated functional status among segregating V segments might reflect linkage disequilibrium, but an unknown experimental factor could not be ruled out. Three of the identified cytomegalovirus-associated TCR beta chains were confirmed in vitro to be specific for cytomegalovirus antigens. In a later genetic analysis, fewer N-insertions in productive TCRs were reported among donors in an Asian-associated ancestry cluster than the 666-donor mean. In a later analysis, TCR association rates were found to vary across HLA loci, with the most associated TCRs seen for DRB1 alleles and the fewest for HLA-C alleles. Most CMV-associated TCR beta chains appeared to be HLA-restricted in a later analysis, and the HLA associations seemed to be driven largely by CMV exposure. In a later analysis, about 16,000 TCR beta sequences were associated with specific HLA alleles at a false discovery rate of 0.05. When HLA alleles, especially DR and DQ, strongly co-occurred, TCR associations were difficult to assign to individual alleles. Compared with equally common non-associated chains, HLA-associated TCR beta chains in a later analysis were more clonally expanded and had lower generation probabilities. An earlier analysis of 587 of the donors showed that most TCR beta V segments appeared in productive rearrangements either about 87% or about 30% of the time, which broadly matched IMGT annotations. Most TCR sequences were observed very rarely across donors, whereas some public TCRs were present in many individuals. According to a later analysis, parvovirus B19, influenza, CMV and Epstein-Barr virus appeared linked to several top co-occurrence clusters. V-gene and J-gene trimming of TCR beta chains was associated with a missense DCLRE1C variant in a later genetic analysis, and the association was replicated in an independent cohort. The authors suggested that the approach could potentially be generalized to other disease states and immunological phenotypes. Cytomegalovirus status was reported to be diagnosed by the classifier with high specificity and sensitivity in both the original and validation cohorts. Because HLA typing was unavailable for some donors at each locus, only the typed subset was used in association tests. Because counts were too low, some 17 rarely observed V segments, including chromosome 9 orphons, were excluded from the earlier analysis of some 540 of the donors. CMV serostatus was the only immune exposure information available for the cohort. A further reported finding was that TCR beta sequences accurately predicted the HLA-A and HLA-B alleles for most subjects in the first cohort. The study gave a list of about 150 TCR beta chains associated with cytomegalovirus. The cohort was sequenced for TCR beta chains only, and without alpha or paired-chain data the features that could be detected were limited.

From the cysteine up to the phenylalanine, the CDR3 has a length of 14 residues. Of the read, only the CDR3 DNA is kept; its 42 bases are in frame from base 1. CDR1 and CDR2, looked up from the germline V gene, are ENHRY and SYGVKD. V is clipped by 3 bases and J by 0 bases, and the sequence between their germline boundaries is 6 bases long. The TCR was taken from a woman aged 25 to 39 in good health and CMV-seropositive. The rearrangement combines TRBV10-3 with TRBJ1-5, with no confident D gene call. Sequenced input: PBMCs. The sequenced DNA is TGTGCCATCAGTGATCAGGTTAGCAATCAGCCCCAGCATTTT. Protein translation: CAISDQVSNQPQHF.